The 30 T cell receptor beta chains below were found in one sample sequenced in a study of control samples from healthy donors and cancer patients. Produced via immunoSEQ multiplex PCR; TCRdb's table is partial and in-frame only. The data hold tens of thousands of clones, with roughly 95% observed a single time. The sequenced sample was blood. These receptor sequences come from a woman aged 18-29 years in good health.

The chain employs TRBV2 and TRBJ1-6, with a weak D call TRBD1 (6 bases). V lost 0 bases, J lost 7 bases, and 10 bases lay in between. This CDR3 region has 15 residues. Germline V lookup: CDR1 SNHLY, CDR2 FYNNEI. The CDR3 sequence is CASSEAYRANSPLHF. Written as DNA, the CDR3 is TGTGCCAGCAGTGAAGCCTACAGGGCCAATTCACCCCTCCACTTT.

The V gene is TRBV7-9, the J gene TRBJ2-5; no definite D call. Germline V gene data show CDR1 as SEHNR and CDR2 as FQNEAQ (reference sequence). The CDR3 runs to 12 residues. CDR3 in amino acids: CATLDSQETQYF. CDR3 DNA: TGTGCTACGCTGGATTCCCAAGAGACCCAGTACTTC.

The CDR3 coding sequence is TGTGCCAGCAGTTACAGGATGTCTTGGGATCAGCCCCAGCATTTT. Translating it yields CASSYRMSWDQPQHF. The rearrangement uses TRBV27 and TRBJ1-5; weak D call: TRBD1 (5 bases). In germline, CDR1 is MNHEY, CDR2 SMNVEV (reference sequence). The CDR3 is 15 residues long. The ends were cut back, 4 bases at V and 5 bases at J, with 15 bases in the middle.

This chain uses TRBV4-3 with TRBJ2-7, with 7 nucleotides matching TRBD2. Trimming at V came to 0 bases and at J to 5 bases, leaving 7 bases not matched to a gene. Germline loops: CDR1 LGHNA, CDR2 YSLEER. The CDR3 has 15 residues. The CDR3 bases are TGCGCCAGCAGCCAAGATTTTGGGGGGGGAAACGAGCAGTACTTC. Protein: CASSQDFGGGNEQYF.

This chain uses TRBV5-6 with TRBJ1-2; maybe TRBD1 (6 bases). This CDR3 has 17 residues. Trimming took off 3 bases at V and 4 bases at J, with 22 bases between the two ends. CDR1 and CDR2 (germline): SGHDT, YYEEEE. The CDR3 nucleotides read TGTGCCAGCAGCTCTAACGACAGGCCCCTCGCTGGCTATGGCTACACCTTC. This sequence encodes CASSSNDRPLAGYGYTF.

The chain employs TRBV14 and TRBJ1-2; D unresolved. Germline V gene lookup returns CDR1 SGHDN and CDR2 FVKESK. Trimming took 0 bases from V and 6 from J, leaving 5 bases between them. The CDR3 spans 12 residues. CDR3 bases: TGTGCCAGCAGCCAAGAGAGGAATGGCTACACCTTC. Residues: CASSQERNGYTF. The complete variable domain, with remaining parts taken from reference TRBV14 and TRBJ1-2, reads EAGVTQFPSHSVIEKGQTVTLRCDPISGHDNLYWYRRVMGKEIKFLLHFVKESKQDESGMPNNRFLAERTGGTYSTLKVQPAELEDSGVYFCASSQERNGYTFGSGTRLTVV.

The chain carries TRBV27 and TRBJ2-3, with 7 positions matching TRBD2. The CDR3 consists of 14 residues. Germline values: CDR1 MNHEY, CDR2 SMNVEV (reference sequence). V lost 6 bases, J lost 5 bases, and 8 bases stayed unmatched. The CDR3 protein is CASSTGTTLDTQYF. In DNA, the CDR3 is TGTGCCAGCAGCACCGGGACTACCTTAGATACGCAGTATTTT.

The chain employs TRBV29-1 and TRBJ1-2; a possible D gene is TRBD1 (5 bases). V lost 4 bases and J 8 bases, leaving 14 bases between the germline ends. In germline, CDR1 is SQVTM, CDR2 ANQGSEA. This CDR3 is 12 amino acids long. This CDR3 reads CSVAFKWGGYTF. The CDR3 DNA sequence: TGCAGCGTTGCTTTCAAATGGGGCGGCTACACCTTC.

This sequence joins TRBV19 and TRBJ1-4; 8 bases line up with TRBD1. The CDR3 contains 14 residues. With V trimmed by 5 bases and J by 16 bases, 15 bases remained unmatched. The germline V gene encodes CDR1 LNHDA and CDR2 SQIVND (reference sequence). The CDR3 coding sequence is TGTGCCAGTAGTCCCCCCGGGACAGGCGAGATTCCGTTTTTT. Translated: CASSPPGTGEIPFF.

The chain is built from TRBV7-2 and TRBJ2-7; either TRBD1 or TRBD2 may supply D (6 bases each). This CDR3 region has 15 residues. V lost 1 base and J lost 2, with 12 bases in between. Germline V gives CDR1 SGHTA, CDR2 FQGNSA. DNA of the CDR3: TGTGCCAGCAGCTTAGGAGAGGGGGGCCCCTACGAGCAGTACTTC. Its translation is CASSLGEGGPYEQYF.

V usage is TRBV3-1 (or the pseudogene TRBV3-2) and J usage is TRBJ2-2; D tentatively reads TRBD1 or TRBD2 (6 bases each). Germline V lookup: CDR1 LGHDT, CDR2 YNNKEL (reference sequence). The length of the CDR3 is 16 residues. Trimming took off 4 bases at V and 2 bases at J, with 14 bases between the two ends. In nucleotides, the CDR3 is TGTGCCAGCAGCCCTCGGGGGCGGACCAACACCGGGGAGCTGTTTTTT. As protein: CASSPRGRTNTGELFF.

The chain employs TRBV18 and TRBJ2-1; D is perhaps TRBD1 or TRBD2 (7 bases each). The CDR3 sequence is 15 residues long. Trimming left V 3 bases short and J 3 bases short, with 12 bases between. CDR1 is KGHSH and CDR2 is LQKENI in the germline V gene. This CDR3 is CASSPQGGSYNEQFF. The CDR3 nucleotides read TGTGCCAGCTCACCCCAGGGGGGGAGCTACAATGAGCAGTTCTTC.

The chain employs TRBV5-1 and TRBJ1-6, with TRBD1 matching over 11 bases. This CDR3 contains 17 residues. J lost 1 base, V lost 4 bases, and 4 bases had no gene match. Germline loops: CDR1 SGHRS, CDR2 YFSETQ. Here the CDR3 DNA reads TGCGCCAGCAGCACGCGGGACAGGGGGTCCTATAATTCACCCCTCCACTTT. Translating it yields CASSTRDRGSYNSPLHF.

V gene TRBV6-1 combines with J gene TRBJ1-2; D unresolved. The ends were cut back, 1 base at V and 7 bases at J, with 7 bases in the middle. The CDR3 covers 12 residues. The germline V gene encodes CDR1 MNHNS and CDR2 SASEGT. DNA for the CDR3: TGTGCCAGCAGTGAAGAGTCAACTGGCTACACCTTC. Translation: CASSEESTGYTF.

Remarks on this clone: The junction does not match germline at one end; this may be a read error. The rearrangement uses TRBV6-5 and TRBJ1-6; D may be TRBD1 (5 bases). This CDR3 spans 15 amino acids. Germline lookup yields CDR1 MNHEY and CDR2 SVGAGI. CDR3: CASGYDLGGGSPLHF. CDR3 sequence (DNA): TGTGCCAGCGGTTACGACCTGGGGGGAGGCTCACCCCTCCACTTT.

V usage is TRBV30 and J usage is TRBJ1-6; D unclear. Germline assignment: CDR1 GTSNPN and CDR2 SVGIG (reference sequence). With 0 bases removed from V and 7 bases from J, the gap between germline ends came to 10 bases. This CDR3 is built from 14 residues. As DNA, the CDR3 is TGTGCCTGGAGTGTTAGGGTAGGCAATTCACCCCTCCACTTT. Residues: CAWSVRVGNSPLHF.

The chain links TRBV5-4 to TRBJ2-2; no reliable D call. Trimming removed 4 bases at V and 4 bases at J, with 14 bases between. Germline lookup yields CDR1 SGHNT and CDR2 YYREEE (reference sequence). This CDR3 comprises 15 residues. The CDR3 sequence is CASSRTKHVTGELFF. The CDR3 DNA reads TGTGCCAGCAGCCGAACTAAGCACGTCACCGGGGAGCTGTTTTTT.

V gene TRBV2 combines with J gene TRBJ2-2; D may be TRBD1 (5 bases). Germline V gene sequence: CDR1 SNHLY, CDR2 FYNNEI. The CDR3 is 14 amino acids. V lost 4 bases to trimming and J lost 7 bases, with 13 bases between them. The CDR3 spells CASSADRQFGELFF. In nucleotides, the CDR3 is TGTGCCAGCAGTGCTGACAGACAGTTCGGGGAGCTGTTTTTT.

The V and J genes are TRBV19 and TRBJ1-1; possible D gene TRBD1, 5 bases. With 3 bases removed from V and 0 bases from J, the gap between germline ends came to 8 bases. CDR3 size: 14 residues. CDR1 is LNHDA, CDR2 SQIVND, per germline (reference sequence). This chain's CDR3 is CASSMGGVNTEAFF. CDR3 DNA sequence: TGTGCCAGTAGTATGGGGGGAGTGAACACTGAAGCTTTCTTT.

The genes are TRBV7-2 and TRBJ2-2; TRBD1 matches 9 bases. The V and J ends lost 5 bases and 4 bases, in that order; junction bases with no gene match: 11. Germline values: CDR1 SGHTA, CDR2 FQGNSA. This CDR3 comprises 17 residues. The CDR3 nucleotides read TGTGCCAGCAGCCCCAAGACGGGACAGGGACGCACCGGGGAGCTGTTTTTT. The encoded protein is CASSPKTGQGRTGELFF.

This clone appeared a few times. The V call is TRBV6-1, the J call TRBJ1-5; D uncertain. CDR1 is MNHNS, CDR2 SASEGT, per germline. There are 13 residues in the CDR3. V shed 2 bases and J shed 4 bases, with 6 bases lying between them. The CDR3 here is CASSEQENQPQHF. Written as DNA, the CDR3 is TGTGCCAGCAGTGAACAGGAGAATCAGCCCCAGCATTTT.

This chain uses TRBV2 with TRBJ1-2; the D is unclear. Trimming left V 5 bases short and J 4 bases short, with 5 bases between. The V gene's germline CDR1 is SNHLY and CDR2 FYNNEI. The CDR3 sequence is 11 residues long. The CDR3 region is CASSTAYGYTF. The CDR3 region has the DNA TGTGCCAGCAGTACAGCCTATGGCTACACCTTC.

The chain has TRBV20-1 and TRBJ1-2, with D unresolved. CDR3 length: 8 residues. The germline V gene encodes CDR1 DFQATT and CDR2 SNEGSKA (reference sequence). The V end was cut by 7 bases, the J end by 8 bases, with 5 bases between. CDR3 DNA sequence: TGCAGTGGAGGAGGCTACACCTTC. Its translation: CSGGGYTF.

The gene calls are TRBV29-1 and TRBJ1-1; 7 bases align to TRBD1. The J segment lost 8 bases and the V segment lost 7 bases, leaving 4 bases of the junction unmatched. Per the germline V gene, CDR1 is SQVTM and CDR2 is ANQGSEA. The CDR3 is made up of 10 amino acids. The CDR3 DNA reads TGCAGCGCAGGGACAGCAGAAGCTTTCTTT. The encoded protein is CSAGTAEAFF.

J is TRBJ2-4 and V is TRBV10-3, with D possibly TRBD1 on 7 matching bases. Germline CDR1 is ENHRY and CDR2 is SYGVKD. The CDR3 runs to 17 residues. Trimming took 0 bases from V and 0 from J, leaving 12 bases between them. CDR3 bases: TGTGCCATCAGTGAGTCTGCAGGGGGGCTAGCCAAAAACATTCAGTACTTC. Its protein product is CAISESAGGLAKNIQYF.

The genes are TRBV12-5 and TRBJ1-1, with D perhaps matching TRBD1 (5 bases). CDR1 is LGHNT, CDR2 FRNRAP, per germline. CDR3 length: 17 residues. V was cut by 4 bases and J by 4 bases, with 22 bases left in between. The CDR3 protein is CASGWAIGGAKGTEAFF. CDR3 bases: TGTGCTAGTGGTTGGGCGATTGGAGGGGCTAAGGGCACTGAAGCTTTCTTT.

The chain employs TRBV5-4 and TRBJ2-1; D is perhaps TRBD1 or TRBD2 (5 bases each). Trimming left V 3 bases short and J 3 bases short, with 10 bases between. CDR3 length: 14 amino acids. CDR1 SGHNT and CDR2 YYREEE come from the germline V gene (reference sequence). The CDR3 nucleotides read TGTGCCAGCAGCTGGGGACGGGGCTACAATGAGCAGTTCTTC. It specifies CASSWGRGYNEQFF.

This clone has just one count. The rearrangement links TRBV6-2 or TRBV6-3 to TRBJ1-6; D is undetermined. Germline assignment: CDR1 MNHEY and CDR2 SVGEGT. Trimming stripped 2 bases from V and 5 bases from J, with 13 bases between. The CDR3 runs 16 residues. The CDR3 loop reads CASSYGWERDNSPLHF. DNA of the CDR3: TGTGCCAGCAGTTACGGATGGGAAAGGGATAATTCACCCCTCCACTTT.

V and J are TRBV19 and TRBJ1-1, with D perhaps matching TRBD1 (6 bases). The CDR3 is 14 residues long. Germline V CDR1 and CDR2: LNHDA, SQIVND (reference sequence). Trimming stripped 4 bases from V and 1 base from J, with 10 bases between. For the CDR3, the DNA is TGTGCCAGTAGTACCCTGACAGGGAACACTGAAGCTTTCTTT. Translated: CASSTLTGNTEAFF.

V is TRBV3-1 (or the pseudogene TRBV3-2) and J is TRBJ2-5, with TRBD1 matching 8 bases. Germline assignment: CDR1 LGHDT and CDR2 YNNKEL (reference sequence). The CDR3 is 14 amino acids. V was pared by 1 base and J by 3 bases, with 1 base of the junction left unmatched. CDR3 protein: CASSQGTGKETQYF. CDR3 DNA sequence: TGTGCCAGCAGCCAAGGGACAGGGAAAGAGACCCAGTACTTC.